Each of the 24 T cell receptor beta chains below was sequenced from the same sample in a study of technical replicates of blood from a handful of donors. Generated by immunoSEQ multiplex PCR, the TCRdb table keeps only in-frame clones and is missing some. The sample yields more than 80,000 clones, around 93% seen once. Sequencing input: T cells isolated from PBMCs. The origin of the receptors is a human donor in good health.

As for this clone: A junction boundary mismatches the germline segment, possibly from a read error. This chain joins TRBV4-1 and TRBJ1-1; 7 bases agree with TRBD1. The CDR3 length is 15 residues. Per germline, CDR1 MGHRA and CDR2 YSYEKL. In nucleotides, the CDR3 is TGCGCCAGCAGTCCAGAGGGACAGCTGAATACTGAAGCTTTCTTT. Encoded protein: CASSPEGQLNTEAFF.

The chain is built from TRBV23-1 and TRBJ2-5; D not certain. TRBV23-1 is identified as an open reading frame with a role that is uncertain. CDR3 length: 14 residues. Trimming removed 3 bases at V and 2 bases at J, with 10 bases between. The CDR3 coding sequence is TGCGCCAGCAGTCAGCAGACTGGTCAAGAGACCCAGTACTTC. It encodes CASSQQTGQETQYF.

The rearrangement links TRBV10-2 to TRBJ1-1, with D maybe TRBD1 (5 bases). V was cut by 4 bases and J by 3 bases, with 9 bases left in between. Germline V gene sequence: CDR1 WSHSY, CDR2 SAAADI. CDR3 length: 13 residues. CDR3 sequence (DNA): TGCGCCAGCAGTGGAGCAGGGTACACTGAAGCTTTCTTT. Amino acid sequence: CASSGAGYTEAFF.

The rearrangement uses TRBV7-9 and TRBJ2-7, with D possibly TRBD1 on 5 matching bases. V lost 1 base to trimming and J lost 5 bases, with 6 bases between them. Germline CDR1 is SEHNR and CDR2 is FQNEAQ (reference sequence). The CDR3 is 12 amino acids. CDR3 region: CASSLGTNEQYF. CDR3 sequence (DNA): TGTGCCAGCAGCTTAGGGACAAACGAGCAGTACTTC.

The chain has TRBV7-9 and TRBJ2-7; 9 nucleotides align to TRBD1. This CDR3 region has 14 residues. The V segment lost 5 bases and the J segment 3 bases; nucleotides outside the gene matches: 5. CDR1 and CDR2 (germline): SEHNR, FQNEAQ (reference sequence). The CDR3 loop reads CASSIPGQGYEQYF. The DNA of the CDR3 is TGTGCCAGCAGCATACCGGGACAGGGCTACGAGCAGTACTTC.

This chain uses TRBV28 with TRBJ2-7; maybe TRBD1 (6 bases). Between the trimmed V and J ends, which lost 10 bases and 0 bases, there was a span of 16 bases. This CDR3 region has 14 residues. Per germline, CDR1 MDHEN and CDR2 SYDVKM. The CDR3 loop is CATKQGLSSYEQYF. The CDR3, as DNA: TGTGCCACCAAACAGGGCTTAAGCTCCTACGAGCAGTACTTC.

The chain carries TRBV5-1 and TRBJ1-4; D uncertain. The V end was cut by 0 bases, the J end by 3 bases, with 6 bases between. This CDR3 spans 14 amino acids. The germline V gene has CDR1 SGHRS and CDR2 YFSETQ. CDR3 DNA sequence: TGCGCCAGCAGCTTGGGGCAAGCTAATGAAAAACTGTTTTTT. It specifies CASSLGQANEKLFF.

The V and J genes are TRBV19 and TRBJ1-5; D gene uncertain. Germline CDR1 and CDR2: LNHDA and SQIVND (reference sequence). The V gene lost 2 bases and the J gene lost 11 bases, with 13 bases spanning the gap. This CDR3 is 13 amino acids long. CDR3 amino acids: CASSINPQSAQHF. The CDR3 nucleotides are TGTGCCAGTAGTATAAACCCACAGTCAGCCCAGCATTTT.

Remarks on this clone: Other DNA sequences of this sample code for an identical CDR3. CDR3 sequence: CASSFTGYEQYF. CDR3 in DNA: TGCGCCAGCAGCTTTACAGGTTATGAGCAGTACTTC. This chain connects TRBV5-1 to TRBJ2-7, with D possibly being TRBD1 (5 bases). The CDR3 is 12 amino acids. V was trimmed by 2 bases and J by 7 bases, leaving 10 bases between them. Germline loops: CDR1 SGHRS, CDR2 YFSETQ.

The V and J genes are TRBV4-1 and TRBJ1-1, with unresolved D. Germline V lookup: CDR1 MGHRA, CDR2 YSYEKL. The germline V and J ends were trimmed by 5 bases and 0 bases, with 10 bases remaining between them. This CDR3 contains 14 residues. CDR3 sequence: CASSYPIMNTEAFF. The CDR3 region has the DNA TGCGCCAGCAGCTACCCTATCATGAACACTGAAGCTTTCTTT.

This clone has a handful of counts. The chain recombines TRBV19 with TRBJ1-2; possibly TRBD1 for D (6 bases). V lost 5 bases and J 5 bases, leaving 15 bases between the germline ends. Germline V lookup: CDR1 LNHDA, CDR2 SQIVND (reference sequence). CDR3 size: 14 residues. The CDR3 is CASSRTEGAYGYTF. The CDR3 DNA follows: TGTGCCAGTAGTCGGACAGAAGGAGCATATGGCTACACCTTC. Full variable domain (outside the CDR3, taken from reference TRBV19 and TRBJ1-2): DGGITQSPKYLFRKEGQNVTLSCEQNLNHDAMYWYRQDPGQGLRLIYYSQIVNDFQKGDIAEGYSVSREKKESFPLTVTSAQKNPTAFYLCASSRTEGAYGYTFGSGTRLTVV.

The V and J genes are TRBV5-4 and TRBJ2-3, with a weak D call TRBD2 (7 bases). The CDR3 runs to 17 residues. Per germline, CDR1 SGHNT and CDR2 YYREEE (reference sequence). V lost 0 bases to trimming and J lost 2 bases, with 16 bases between them. The CDR3 protein is CASSLEPGGRDTDTQYF. CDR3 in DNA: TGTGCCAGCAGCTTGGAGCCGGGGGGCAGGGACACAGATACGCAGTATTTT.

The chain carries TRBV5-1 and TRBJ2-2, with D perhaps matching TRBD2 (5 bases). Trimming removed 4 bases from V and 1 base from J, with 8 bases in between. There are 14 residues in the CDR3. CDR1 and CDR2 (germline): SGHRS, YFSETQ. As DNA, the CDR3 is TGCGCCAGCAGCACCGGACTGAACACCGGGGAGCTGTTTTTT. It specifies CASSTGLNTGELFF.

The J gene is TRBJ2-2, the V gene TRBV19, with no clear D. The germline V gene has CDR1 LNHDA and CDR2 SQIVND (reference sequence). V was trimmed by 5 bases and J by 4 bases, leaving 17 bases between them. This CDR3 has 16 residues. CDR3 nucleotides: TGTGCCAGTAGTGCCCCGAGCCACGGTTTCACCGGGGAGCTGTTTTTT. It yields the protein CASSAPSHGFTGELFF.

The CDR3 loop is CASSSDGQYSNQPQHF. The CDR3 nucleotides read TGTGCCAGCAGCTCAGATGGACAGTATAGCAATCAGCCCCAGCATTTT. The J gene is TRBJ1-5, the V gene TRBV7-6, with D maybe TRBD1 (6 bases). The CDR3 contains 16 residues. The V gene lost 4 bases and the J gene lost 0 bases, with 13 bases spanning the gap. Germline V gene sequence: CDR1 SGHVS, CDR2 FNYEAQ.

V is TRBV18 and J is TRBJ1-4; 11 bases map to TRBD1. This CDR3 is 15 amino acids long. Losses at the gene ends were 3 bases for V and 6 bases for J; bases not matched to a gene: 3. In germline, CDR1 is KGHSH, CDR2 LQKENI. CDR3 sequence: CASSPGQGAYEKLFF. The CDR3 DNA reads as TGTGCCAGCTCACCTGGACAGGGGGCGTATGAAAAACTGTTTTTT.

The rearrangement uses TRBV7-9 and TRBJ1-1; the D gene is possibly TRBD1 (5 bases). Germline lookup yields CDR1 SEHNR and CDR2 FQNEAQ (reference sequence). Trimming cost V 7 bases and J 3 bases, with 15 bases left between them. This CDR3 contains 14 residues. The chain's CDR3 is CASTSGSGHTEAFF. The CDR3 coding sequence is TGTGCCAGCACCTCGGGTTCAGGGCACACTGAAGCTTTCTTT.

The rearrangement joins TRBV27 to TRBJ2-7, with 9 bases fitting TRBD1. V lost 6 bases and J lost 4; bases outside the gene matches: 7. Germline V CDR1 and CDR2: MNHEY, SMNVEV (reference sequence). The CDR3 totals 14 residues. DNA for the CDR3: TGTGCCAGCAGCCCAGACAGGGGGTTATACGAGCAGTACTTC. Amino acids: CASSPDRGLYEQYF.

The J gene is TRBJ2-7, the V gene TRBV6-4, with D unclear. The V end lost 8 bases, the J end lost 3 bases, and 2 bases lay between the germline ends. CDR3 length: 9 amino acids. Germline CDR1 MRHNA, CDR2 SNTAGT. The CDR3 DNA is TGTGCCAGCTACTACGAGCAGTACTTC. This gives the protein CASYYEQYF.

This sequence joins TRBV28 and TRBJ1-5; 8 positions match TRBD1. This CDR3 region has 16 residues. V shed 5 bases, J shed 7 bases, and the junction held 13 bases outside the gene matches. Looked up from germline, CDR1 is MDHEN and CDR2 is SYDVKM. In nucleotides, the CDR3 is TGTGCCAGCAGTCCCGGACAGGGCCGGGGCAGGCAGCCCCAGCATTTT. Translating gives CASSPGQGRGRQPQHF. Full variable domain (rest looked up from reference TRBV28 and TRBJ1-5): DVKVTQSSRYLVKRTGEKVFLECVQDMDHENMFWYRQDPGLGLRLIYFSYDVKMKEKGDIPEGYSVSREKKERFSLILESASTNQTSMYLCASSPGQGRGRQPQHFGDGTRLSIL.

The table lists this clone with a few counts. The chain carries TRBV2 and TRBJ1-1; 7 nucleotides match TRBD1. This CDR3 region has 12 residues. Per germline, CDR1 SNHLY and CDR2 FYNNEI. V lost 8 bases to trimming and J lost 4 bases; unmatched junction nucleotides: 4. The CDR3 DNA is TGTGCCAGCTGTTCAGGGGGCACTGAAGCTTTCTTT. This encodes CASCSGGTEAFF.

The genes are TRBV9 and TRBJ2-1; 8 bases are shared with TRBD2. Per germline, CDR1 SGDLS and CDR2 YYNGEE. The CDR3 sequence is 15 residues long. Losses at the gene ends were 3 bases for V and 1 base for J; bases not matched to a gene: 3. This chain's CDR3 is CASSAERGSYNEQFF. The CDR3 region has the DNA TGTGCCAGCAGCGCCGAGCGGGGGTCCTACAATGAGCAGTTCTTC.

J is TRBJ1-2 and V is TRBV29-1; 7 positions match TRBD1. V trimming: 8 bases; J trimming: 1 base; junction bases outside the gene matches: 7. The CDR3 extends over 13 amino acids. CDR1 is SQVTM and CDR2 is ANQGSEA in the germline V gene. DNA of the CDR3: TGCAGCTCGCGGGACAGTCTTAACTATGGCTACACCTTC. This gives the protein CSSRDSLNYGYTF.

The chain recombines TRBV10-1 with TRBJ1-1, with D maybe TRBD1 (5 bases). The V gene lost 10 bases and the J gene lost 4 bases, with 10 bases spanning the gap. The CDR3 extends over 11 amino acids. Germline lookup yields CDR1 WNHNN and CDR2 SYGVQD (reference sequence). CDR3: CAKRRGTEAFF. In nucleotides, the CDR3 is TGCGCCAAACGGAGGGGCACTGAAGCTTTCTTT.